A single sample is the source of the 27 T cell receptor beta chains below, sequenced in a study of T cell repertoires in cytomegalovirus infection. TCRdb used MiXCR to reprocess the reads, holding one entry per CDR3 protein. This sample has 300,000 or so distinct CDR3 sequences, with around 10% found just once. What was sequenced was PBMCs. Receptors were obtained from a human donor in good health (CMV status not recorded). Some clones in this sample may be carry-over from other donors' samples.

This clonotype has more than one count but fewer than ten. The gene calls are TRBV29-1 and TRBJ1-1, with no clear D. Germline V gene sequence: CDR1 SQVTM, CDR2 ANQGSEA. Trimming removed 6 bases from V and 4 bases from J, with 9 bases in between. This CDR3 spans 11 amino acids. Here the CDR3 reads CSVRAVTEAFF. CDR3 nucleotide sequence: TGCAGCGTCCGGGCCGTCACTGAAGCTTTCTTT.

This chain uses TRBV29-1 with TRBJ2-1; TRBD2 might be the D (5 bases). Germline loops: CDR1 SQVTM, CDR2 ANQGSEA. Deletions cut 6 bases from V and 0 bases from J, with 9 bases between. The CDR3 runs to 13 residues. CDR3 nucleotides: TGCAGCGTGACGGGGAGCTCCTACAATGAGCAGTTCTTC. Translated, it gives CSVTGSSYNEQFF.

CDR3 region: CASSLYFGRAGANVLTF. CDR3 DNA sequence: TGTGCCAGCAGTTTATACTTCGGCAGGGCCGGGGCCAACGTCCTGACTTTC. The chain is built from TRBV28 and TRBJ2-6, with TRBD1 as a possible D gene (5 bases). The CDR3 loop spans 17 amino acids. V lost 1 base and J 4 bases, leaving 14 bases between the germline ends. From germline, CDR1 is MDHEN and CDR2 SYDVKM.

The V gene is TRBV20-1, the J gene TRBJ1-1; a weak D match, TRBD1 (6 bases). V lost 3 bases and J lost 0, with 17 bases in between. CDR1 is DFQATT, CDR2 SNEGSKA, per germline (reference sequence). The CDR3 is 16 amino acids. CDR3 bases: TGCAGTGCTAGGGGCGGGACATTGACTTTGAACACTGAAGCTTTCTTT. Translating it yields CSARGGTLTLNTEAFF.

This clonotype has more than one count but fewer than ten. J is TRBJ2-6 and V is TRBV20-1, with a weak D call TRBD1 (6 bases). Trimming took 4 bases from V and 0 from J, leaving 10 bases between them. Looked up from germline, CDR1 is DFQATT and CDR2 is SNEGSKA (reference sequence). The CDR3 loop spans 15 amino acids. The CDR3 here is CSAMDRSSGANVLTF. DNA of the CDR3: TGCAGTGCTATGGACAGAAGCTCTGGGGCCAACGTCCTGACTTTC.

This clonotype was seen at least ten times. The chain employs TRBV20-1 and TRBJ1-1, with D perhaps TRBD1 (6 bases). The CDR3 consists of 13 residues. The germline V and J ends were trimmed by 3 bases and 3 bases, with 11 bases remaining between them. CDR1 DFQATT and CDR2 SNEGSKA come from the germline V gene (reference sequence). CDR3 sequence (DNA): TGCAGTGCTAGGGCCGGGACATACACTGAAGCTTTCTTT. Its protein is CSARAGTYTEAFF.

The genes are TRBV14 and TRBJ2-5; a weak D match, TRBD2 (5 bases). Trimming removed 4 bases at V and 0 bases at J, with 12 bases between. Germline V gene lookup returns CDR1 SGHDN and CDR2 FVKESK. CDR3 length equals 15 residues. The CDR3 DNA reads TGTGCCAGCAGCCCTCGGACTGCGTACCAAGAGACCCAGTACTTC. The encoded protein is CASSPRTAYQETQYF.

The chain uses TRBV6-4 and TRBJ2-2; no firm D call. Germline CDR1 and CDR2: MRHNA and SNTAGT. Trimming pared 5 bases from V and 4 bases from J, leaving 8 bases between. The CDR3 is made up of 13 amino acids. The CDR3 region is CASSRTSTGELFF. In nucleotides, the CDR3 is TGTGCCAGCAGTAGGACCTCCACCGGGGAGCTGTTTTTT.

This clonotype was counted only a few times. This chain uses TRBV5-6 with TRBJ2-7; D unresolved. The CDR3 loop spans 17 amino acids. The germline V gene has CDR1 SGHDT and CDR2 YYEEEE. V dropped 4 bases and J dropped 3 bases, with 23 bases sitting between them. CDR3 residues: CASSPNLDALLVYEQYF. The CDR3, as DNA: TGTGCCAGCAGCCCAAACTTGGACGCGCTCTTGGTCTACGAGCAGTACTTC.

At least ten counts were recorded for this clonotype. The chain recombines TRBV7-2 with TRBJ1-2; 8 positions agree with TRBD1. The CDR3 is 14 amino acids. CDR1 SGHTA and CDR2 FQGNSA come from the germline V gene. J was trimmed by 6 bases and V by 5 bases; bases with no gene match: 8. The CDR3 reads CASSPRTGIDGYTF. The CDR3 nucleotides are TGTGCCAGCAGCCCTCGGACAGGGATAGATGGCTACACCTTC. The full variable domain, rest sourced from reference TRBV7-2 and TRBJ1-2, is GAGVSQSPSNKVTEKGKDVELRCDPISGHTALYWYRQSLGQGLEFLIYFQGNSAPDKSGLPSDRFSAERTGGSVSTLTIQRTQQEDSAVYLCASSPRTGIDGYTFGSGTRLTVV.

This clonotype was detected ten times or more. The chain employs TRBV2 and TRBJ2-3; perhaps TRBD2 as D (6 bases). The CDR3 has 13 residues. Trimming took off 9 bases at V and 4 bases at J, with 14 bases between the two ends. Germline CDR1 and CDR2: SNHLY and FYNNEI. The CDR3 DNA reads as TGTGCCAGTTGCGGGGCGCGGGCAGATACGCAGTATTTT. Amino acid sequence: CASCGARADTQYF.

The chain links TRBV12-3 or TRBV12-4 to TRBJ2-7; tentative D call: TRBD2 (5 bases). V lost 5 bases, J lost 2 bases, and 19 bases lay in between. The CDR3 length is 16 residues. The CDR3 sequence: CASSPEGSRATYEQYV. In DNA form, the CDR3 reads TGTGCCAGCAGTCCCGAGGGCAGCCGAGCCACCTACGAGCAGTACGTC.

The CDR3 sequence is CSASGGVTETQYF. The CDR3 DNA reads TGCAGTGCTTCAGGGGGCGTGACAGAGACCCAGTACTTC. This sequence joins TRBV20-1 and TRBJ2-5; 8 nucleotides align to TRBD1. V trimming: 5 bases; J trimming: 4 bases; junction bases outside the gene matches: 6. There are 13 residues in the CDR3. Per the germline V gene, CDR1 is DFQATT and CDR2 is SNEGSKA (reference sequence).

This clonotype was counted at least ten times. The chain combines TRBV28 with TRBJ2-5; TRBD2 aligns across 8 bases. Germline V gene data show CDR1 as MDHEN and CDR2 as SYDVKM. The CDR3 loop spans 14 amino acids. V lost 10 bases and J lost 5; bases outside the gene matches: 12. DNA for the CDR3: TGTGCCACCACCCCGGGGGGGGCCAGGGAGACCCAGTACTTC. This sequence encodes CATTPGGARETQYF.

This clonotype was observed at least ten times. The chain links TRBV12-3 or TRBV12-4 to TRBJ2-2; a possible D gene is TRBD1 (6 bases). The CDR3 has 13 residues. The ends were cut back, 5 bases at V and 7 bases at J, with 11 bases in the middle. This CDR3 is CASSPRGNGELFF. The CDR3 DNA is TGTGCCAGCAGTCCTAGGGGGAACGGGGAGCTGTTTTTT.

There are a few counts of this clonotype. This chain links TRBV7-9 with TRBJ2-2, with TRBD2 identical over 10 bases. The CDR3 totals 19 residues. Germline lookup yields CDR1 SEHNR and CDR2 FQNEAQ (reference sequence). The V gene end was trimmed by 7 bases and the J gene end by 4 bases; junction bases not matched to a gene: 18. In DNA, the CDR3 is TGTGCCAGCAACTCCCTTGGTGGAGTAGCGGGGGGTTTCACCGGGGAGCTGTTTTTT. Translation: CASNSLGGVAGGFTGELFF.

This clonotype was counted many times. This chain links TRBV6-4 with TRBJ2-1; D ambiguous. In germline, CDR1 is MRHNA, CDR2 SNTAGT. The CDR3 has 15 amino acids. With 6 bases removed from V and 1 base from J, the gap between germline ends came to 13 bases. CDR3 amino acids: CASRESSRSYNEQFF. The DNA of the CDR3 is TGTGCCAGCAGAGAGTCCTCCCGGTCCTACAATGAGCAGTTCTTC.

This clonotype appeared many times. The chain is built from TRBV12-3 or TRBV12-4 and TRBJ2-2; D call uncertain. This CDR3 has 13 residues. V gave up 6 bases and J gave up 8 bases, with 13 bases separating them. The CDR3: CASSPRPRGELFF. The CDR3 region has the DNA TGTGCCAGCAGCCCACGGCCAAGAGGGGAGCTGTTTTTT.

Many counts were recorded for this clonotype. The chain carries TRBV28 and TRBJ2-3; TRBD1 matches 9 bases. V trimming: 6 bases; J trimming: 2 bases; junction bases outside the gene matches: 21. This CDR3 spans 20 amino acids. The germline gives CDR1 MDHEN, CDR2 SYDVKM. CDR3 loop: CASSTYWDREEGSHTDTQYF. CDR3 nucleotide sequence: TGTGCCAGCAGCACTTATTGGGACAGGGAAGAAGGGTCACACACAGATACGCAGTATTTT.

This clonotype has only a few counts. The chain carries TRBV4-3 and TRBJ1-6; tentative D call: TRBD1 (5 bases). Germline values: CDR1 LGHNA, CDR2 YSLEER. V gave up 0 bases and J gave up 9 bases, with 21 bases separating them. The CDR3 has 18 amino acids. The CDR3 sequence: CASSQELPFATVSSPLHF. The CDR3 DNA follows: TGCGCCAGCAGCCAAGAACTACCCTTCGCGACAGTTTCTTCACCCCTCCACTTT.

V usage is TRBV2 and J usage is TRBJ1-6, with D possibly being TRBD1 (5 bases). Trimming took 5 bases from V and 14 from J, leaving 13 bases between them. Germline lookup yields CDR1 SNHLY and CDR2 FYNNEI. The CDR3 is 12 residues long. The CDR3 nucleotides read TGTGCCAGCAGTCGGGACCTCTCAACCCTCCACTTT. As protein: CASSRDLSTLHF.

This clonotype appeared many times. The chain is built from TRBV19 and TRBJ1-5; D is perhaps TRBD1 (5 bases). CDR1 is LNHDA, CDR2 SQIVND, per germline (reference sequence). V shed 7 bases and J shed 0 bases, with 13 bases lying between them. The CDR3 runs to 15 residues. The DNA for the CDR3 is TGTGCCAGTACCCCACGACAGTATAGCAATCAGCCCCAGCATTTT. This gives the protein CASTPRQYSNQPQHF.

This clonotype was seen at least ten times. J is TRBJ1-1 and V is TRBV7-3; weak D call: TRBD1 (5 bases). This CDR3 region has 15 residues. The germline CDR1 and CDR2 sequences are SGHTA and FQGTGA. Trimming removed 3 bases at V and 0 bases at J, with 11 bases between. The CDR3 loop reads CASSLEGRMNTEAFF. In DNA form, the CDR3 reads TGTGCCAGCAGCTTGGAGGGACGGATGAACACTGAAGCTTTCTTT. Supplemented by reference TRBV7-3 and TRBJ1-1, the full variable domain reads GAGVSQTPSNKVTEKGKYVELRCDPISGHTALYWYRQSLGQGPEFLIYFQGTGAADDSGLPNDRFFAVRPEGSVSTLKIQRTERGDSAVYLCASSLEGRMNTEAFFGQGTRLTVV.

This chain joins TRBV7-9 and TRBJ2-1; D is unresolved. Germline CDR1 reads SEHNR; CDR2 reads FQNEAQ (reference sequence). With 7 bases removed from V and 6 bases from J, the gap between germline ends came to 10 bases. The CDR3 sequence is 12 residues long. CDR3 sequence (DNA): TGTGCCAGCACGGAGACGGGCAATGAGCAGTTCTTC. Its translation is CASTETGNEQFF.

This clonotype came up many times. Here the CDR3 reads CASSEGRYGDNEQFF. CDR3 sequence (DNA): TGTGCCAGCAGTGAGGGGCGATATGGGGACAATGAGCAGTTCTTC. The chain joins TRBV2 to TRBJ2-1; a possible D gene is TRBD1 (5 bases). Germline V gene sequence: CDR1 SNHLY, CDR2 FYNNEI. CDR3 length equals 15 residues. V lost 3 bases and J 5 bases, leaving 14 bases between the germline ends.

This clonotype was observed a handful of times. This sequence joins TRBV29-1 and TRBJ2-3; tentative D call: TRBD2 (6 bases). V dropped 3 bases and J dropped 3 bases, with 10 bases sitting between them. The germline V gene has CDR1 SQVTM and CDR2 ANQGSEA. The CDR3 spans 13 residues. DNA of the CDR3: TGCAGCGTTGATGGACGGGGGACAGATACGCAGTATTTT. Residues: CSVDGRGTDTQYF.

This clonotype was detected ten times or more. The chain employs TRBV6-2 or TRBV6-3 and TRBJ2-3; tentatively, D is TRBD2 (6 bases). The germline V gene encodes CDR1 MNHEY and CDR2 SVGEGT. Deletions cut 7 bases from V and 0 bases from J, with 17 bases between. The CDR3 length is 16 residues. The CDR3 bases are TGTGCCAGCACCGGGAGAGCGGGCACTAGCACAGATACGCAGTATTTT. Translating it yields CASTGRAGTSTDTQYF.